This entry lists 26 T cell receptor beta chains sequenced from one sample in a study of blood T cell repertoires in COVID-19. TCRdb's copy holds only in-frame clones and misses some; the assay was immunoSEQ multiplex PCR. In the table there are 200,000 to 250,000 clones, about 83% of which are singletons. The sample consisted of peripheral blood. The receptors originated from a human donor in a cohort sampled during active COVID-19.

CDR3 nucleotides: TGTGCCAGTAGTATTGTAGGGGGTGAAAAACTGTTTTTT. It encodes CASSIVGGEKLFF. The chain links TRBV19 to TRBJ1-4; maybe TRBD1 (6 bases). This CDR3 spans 13 amino acids. V lost 3 bases to trimming and J lost 7 bases, with 9 bases between them. CDR1 LNHDA and CDR2 SQIVND come from the germline V gene (reference sequence).

The chain joins TRBV5-5 to TRBJ2-2, with D hard to call. V was trimmed by 2 bases and J by 7 bases, leaving 6 bases between them. From germline, CDR1 is SGHKS and CDR2 YYEKEE (reference sequence). The CDR3 is 12 amino acids. This CDR3 reads CASSFHGGELFF. DNA for the CDR3: TGTGCCAGCAGCTTCCACGGCGGGGAGCTGTTTTTT.

The chain uses TRBV3-1 (or the pseudogene TRBV3-2) and TRBJ2-1; possibly TRBD2 for D (7 bases). The CDR3 length is 13 residues. Per the germline V gene, CDR1 is LGHDT and CDR2 is YNNKEL (reference sequence). V was cut by 5 bases and J by 15 bases, with 20 bases left in between. The CDR3 loop is CASSEGGRGSTFF. CDR3 DNA: TGTGCCAGCAGCGAAGGGGGTCGCGGGAGTACGTTCTTC.

CDR3 coding DNA: TGTGCCAGCAGTGGACAGAAGAATGAAAAACTGTTTTTT. Amino acid sequence: CASSGQKNEKLFF. The gene calls are TRBV2 and TRBJ1-4; D might be TRBD1 (5 bases). The CDR3 length is 13 residues. V shed 4 bases and J shed 5 bases, with 8 bases lying between them. Per germline, CDR1 SNHLY and CDR2 FYNNEI.

The V gene is TRBV10-3, the J gene TRBJ2-1, with 10 bases identical to TRBD2. V shed 2 bases and J 7 bases; nucleotides not matched to a gene: 14. Germline assignment: CDR1 ENHRY and CDR2 SYGVKD. The CDR3 totals 18 residues. The CDR3 sequence is CAISERLAGATRENEQFF. In nucleotides, the CDR3 is TGTGCCATCAGTGAGAGGCTAGCGGGGGCCACACGTGAAAATGAGCAGTTCTTC.

The chain recombines TRBV30 with TRBJ1-5, with D possibly TRBD1 on 5 matching bases. V lost 2 bases and J 4 bases, leaving 6 bases between the germline ends. CDR1 is GTSNPN, CDR2 SVGIG, per germline (reference sequence). This CDR3 is built from 12 residues. CDR3 loop: CAWSRGNQPQHF. The CDR3 DNA sequence: TGTGCCTGGAGTCGGGGGAATCAGCCCCAGCATTTT.

This clone was seen ten or more times. This sequence joins TRBV11-2 and TRBJ2-7; D remains ambiguous. V was clipped by 2 bases and J by 3 bases, with 8 bases between them. The CDR3 is 13 residues long. The germline V gene encodes CDR1 SGHAT and CDR2 FQNNGV. This chain's CDR3 is CASSLYAYYEQYF. The DNA for the CDR3 is TGTGCCAGCAGCTTATATGCCTACTACGAGCAGTACTTC.

V usage is TRBV12-3 or TRBV12-4 and J usage is TRBJ1-5; D remains unclear. V shed 3 bases and J shed 9 bases, with 12 bases lying between them. The CDR3 is 13 residues long. CDR3 DNA: TGTGCCAGCAGTTTCGGGGAGTTTATGCCCCAGCATTTT. Amino acid sequence: CASSFGEFMPQHF.

V and J are TRBV2 and TRBJ2-7; 9 positions match TRBD1. V shed 7 bases, J shed 5 bases, and the junction held 6 bases outside the gene matches. Germline assignment: CDR1 SNHLY and CDR2 FYNNEI. There are 13 residues in the CDR3. The DNA for the CDR3 is TGTGCCAGCACAGGGACAGGGTCCGACGAGCAGTACTTC. Its translation: CASTGTGSDEQYF. Based on the CDR3 plus reference TRBV2 and TRBJ2-7, the full variable domain is EPEVTQTPSHQVTQMGQEVILRCVPISNHLYFYWYRQILGQKVEFLVSFYNNEISEKSEIFDDQFSVERPDGSNFTLKIRSTKLEDSAMYFCASTGTGSDEQYFGPGTRLTVT.

Worth noting for this clone: A much larger clone is a single base away; this may be a read error. This rearrangement joins TRBV3-1 (or the pseudogene TRBV3-2) to TRBJ2-7; a possible D gene is TRBD1 (6 bases). There are 13 residues in the CDR3. V dropped 4 bases and J dropped 3 bases, with 10 bases sitting between them. Germline V gene lookup returns CDR1 LGHDT and CDR2 YNNKEL (reference sequence). DNA of the CDR3: TGTGCCAGCAGCCTCGGGACAATCTACGAGCAGTACTTC. Protein: CASSLGTIYEQYF.

This clone was picked up a small number of times. This rearrangement joins TRBV5-1 to TRBJ2-7, with 8 bases identical to TRBD2. The CDR3 extends over 14 amino acids. CDR1 and CDR2 (germline): SGHRS, YFSETQ. Trimming took 0 bases from V and 4 from J; bases not matched to a gene: 3. CDR3 coding DNA: TGCGCCAGCAGCTTGGCTTCGGGAGGGTACGAGCAGTACTTC. Amino acids: CASSLASGGYEQYF.

This CDR3 is CASSLSGRGSPQGGYTF. The CDR3, as DNA: TGCGCCAGCAGCTTAAGTGGCAGGGGGTCCCCCCAGGGTGGCTACACCTTC. The chain recombines TRBV5-1 with TRBJ1-2; TRBD1 matches at 7 bases. J was trimmed by 7 bases and V by 2 bases; bases with no gene match: 17. This CDR3 region has 17 residues. The germline CDR1 and CDR2 sequences are SGHRS and YFSETQ.

The V and J genes are TRBV6-5 and TRBJ1-5; the D gene is possibly TRBD1 (5 bases). The length of the CDR3 is 14 residues. Germline V gene sequence: CDR1 MNHEY, CDR2 SVGAGI. V was cut by 6 bases and J by 6 bases, with 15 bases left in between. The CDR3 DNA reads as TGTGCCAGCAGCAAGGGCGGGGGAGGTCAGCCCCAGCATTTT. Protein: CASSKGGGGQPQHF.

In this sample, this clone turned up many times. The chain links TRBV6-6 to TRBJ2-1; D is perhaps TRBD2 (6 bases). CDR3 length: 16 amino acids. From germline, CDR1 is MNHNY and CDR2 SVGAGI (reference sequence). V lost 0 bases and J 4 bases, leaving 13 bases between the germline ends. Here the CDR3 reads CASSYSPSVSYNEQFF. The CDR3 bases are TGTGCCAGCAGTTACTCCCCTAGCGTAAGTTACAATGAGCAGTTCTTC.

The chain uses TRBV28 and TRBJ2-7; TRBD2 matches 7 bases. Germline lookup yields CDR1 MDHEN and CDR2 SYDVKM. There are 14 residues in the CDR3. The V segment lost 2 bases and the J segment 12 bases; nucleotides outside the gene matches: 13. Here the CDR3 DNA reads TGTGCCAGCAGTTTACCCCCTCGGGGGGAAGAAAGGTACTTC. It encodes CASSLPPRGEERYF.

The chain carries TRBV6-1 and TRBJ1-5; D is ambiguous. Germline values: CDR1 MNHNS, CDR2 SASEGT. Trimming stripped 1 base from V and 4 bases from J, with 11 bases between. The length of the CDR3 is 15 residues. The CDR3 region has the DNA TGTGCCAGCAGTGAAGTCGGGGAACTGAATCAGCCCCAGCATTTT. It yields the protein CASSEVGELNQPQHF.

The chain has TRBV11-2 and TRBJ2-2, with a tentative D call TRBD1 (5 bases). The CDR3 has 18 amino acids. Trimming stripped 5 bases from V and 1 base from J, with 20 bases between. CDR1 and CDR2 (germline): SGHAT, FQNNGV. Here the CDR3 DNA reads TGTGCCAGCAGCGACGGGTCGCTGGGGCCTAGGAACACCGGGGAGCTGTTTTTT. Amino acid sequence: CASSDGSLGPRNTGELFF.

V gene TRBV10-3 combines with J gene TRBJ2-1, with no clear D. V lost 0 bases to trimming and J lost 5 bases, with 8 bases between them. The CDR3 is 14 amino acids. The germline V gene encodes CDR1 ENHRY and CDR2 SYGVKD. The CDR3 spells CAISESTINNEQFF. The CDR3 DNA follows: TGTGCCATCAGTGAGTCCACAATTAACAATGAGCAGTTCTTC.

The V call is TRBV4-1, the J call TRBJ1-6, with 11 bases matching TRBD1. Trimming took 4 bases from V and 1 from J; bases not matched to a gene: 6. The germline V gene has CDR1 MGHRA and CDR2 YSYEKL. This CDR3 has 18 residues. The CDR3 loop is CASSLIGTGGSYNSPLHF. The DNA of the CDR3 is TGCGCCAGCAGCCTAATCGGGACAGGGGGGTCCTATAATTCACCCCTCCACTTT.

This rearrangement joins TRBV19 to TRBJ2-7, with D possibly TRBD2 on 5 matching bases. In germline, CDR1 is LNHDA, CDR2 SQIVND (reference sequence). This CDR3 contains 19 residues. The germline V and J ends were trimmed by 9 bases and 0 bases, with 30 bases remaining between them. For the CDR3, the DNA is TGTGCCAGGTGCGAGCAGCCTCGTATAGCGACGTTTGTCTCCTACGAGCAGTACTTC. Translated, it gives CARCEQPRIATFVSYEQYF.

The chain employs TRBV28 and TRBJ2-5, with TRBD1 matching over 8 bases. This CDR3 region has 16 residues. J lost 1 base, V lost 2 bases, and 6 bases had no gene match. Per the germline V gene, CDR1 is MDHEN and CDR2 is SYDVKM. The CDR3 protein is CASSLIGQGFQETQYF. DNA for the CDR3: TGTGCCAGCAGTTTAATAGGACAGGGTTTCCAAGAGACCCAGTACTTC. The variable domain in full, with the rest retrieved from reference TRBV28 and TRBJ2-5, is DVKVTQSSRYLVKRTGEKVFLECVQDMDHENMFWYRQDPGLGLRLIYFSYDVKMKEKGDIPEGYSVSREKKERFSLILESASTNQTSMYLCASSLIGQGFQETQYFGPGTRLLVL.

This clone was counted ten times or more. V usage is TRBV4-1 and J usage is TRBJ1-5, with D tentatively TRBD1 (6 bases). The CDR3 runs 16 residues. CDR1 and CDR2 (germline): MGHRA, YSYEKL. Trimming removed 3 bases at V and 2 bases at J, with 14 bases between. The CDR3 loop reads CASSQHRVRGNQPQHF. CDR3 bases: TGCGCCAGCAGCCAGCACAGGGTGAGAGGCAATCAGCCCCAGCATTTT.

The rearrangement uses TRBV2 and TRBJ2-2; 7 nucleotides agree with TRBD1. The CDR3 has 12 amino acids. The germline CDR1 and CDR2 sequences are SNHLY and FYNNEI. V lost 8 bases, J lost 7 bases, and 4 bases stayed unmatched. The CDR3 reads CASEGGGGELFF. The CDR3 DNA sequence: TGTGCCAGCGAAGGGGGCGGCGGGGAGCTGTTTTTT.

The chain recombines TRBV6-6 with TRBJ1-3, with D perhaps TRBD1 (6 bases). Per germline, CDR1 MNHNY and CDR2 SVGAGI (reference sequence). CDR3 size: 16 residues. V lost 0 bases and J lost 1, with 10 bases in between. CDR3 coding DNA: TGTGCCAGCAGTTACTCGAACAGGGCATCTGGAAACACCATATATTTT. This translates into CASSYSNRASGNTIYF.

This clone showed up just once. The chain carries TRBV5-8 and TRBJ2-7; perhaps TRBD1 as D (6 bases). The CDR3 is 15 residues long. V dropped 0 bases and J dropped 3 bases, with 13 bases sitting between them. Germline CDR1 reads SGHTS; CDR2 reads YDEGEE. CDR3 in amino acids: CASSLATGLGYEQYF. Here the CDR3 DNA reads TGTGCCAGCAGCTTGGCAACAGGGCTGGGCTACGAGCAGTACTTC.

This clone was counted between two and nine times. V and J are TRBV6-1 and TRBJ1-2; D gene uncertain. The CDR3 length is 13 residues. Trimming pared 2 bases from V and 7 bases from J, leaving 11 bases between. Germline V gene sequence: CDR1 MNHNS, CDR2 SASEGT. DNA for the CDR3: TGTGCCAGCAGTGAACCCCAGACACGTGGCTACACCTTC. It codes for CASSEPQTRGYTF.